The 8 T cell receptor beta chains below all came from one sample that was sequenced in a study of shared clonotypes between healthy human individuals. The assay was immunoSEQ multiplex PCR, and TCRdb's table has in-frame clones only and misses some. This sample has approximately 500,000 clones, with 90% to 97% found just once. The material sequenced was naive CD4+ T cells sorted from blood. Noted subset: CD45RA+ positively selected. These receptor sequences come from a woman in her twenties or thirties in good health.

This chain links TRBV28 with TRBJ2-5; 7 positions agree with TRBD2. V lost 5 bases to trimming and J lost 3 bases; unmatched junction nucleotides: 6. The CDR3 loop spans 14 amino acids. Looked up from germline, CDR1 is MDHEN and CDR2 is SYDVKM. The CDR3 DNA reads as TGTGCCAGCAGTCAGGGAGGGGTTGAAGAGACCCAGTACTTC. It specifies CASSQGGVEETQYF.

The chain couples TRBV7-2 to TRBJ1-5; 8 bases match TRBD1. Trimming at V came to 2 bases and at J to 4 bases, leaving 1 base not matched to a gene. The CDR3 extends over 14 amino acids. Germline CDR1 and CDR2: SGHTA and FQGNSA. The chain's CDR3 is CASSLTGGNQPQHF. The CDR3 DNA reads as TGTGCCAGCAGCTTAACAGGGGGGAATCAGCCCCAGCATTTT.

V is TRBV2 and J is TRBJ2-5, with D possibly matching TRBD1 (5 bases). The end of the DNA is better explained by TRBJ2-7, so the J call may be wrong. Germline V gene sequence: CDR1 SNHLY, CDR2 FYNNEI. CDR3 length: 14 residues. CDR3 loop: CASRGQYSSYEQYF. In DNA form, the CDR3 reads TGTGCCAGCAGGGGGCAGTATAGCTCCTACGAGCAGTACTTC.

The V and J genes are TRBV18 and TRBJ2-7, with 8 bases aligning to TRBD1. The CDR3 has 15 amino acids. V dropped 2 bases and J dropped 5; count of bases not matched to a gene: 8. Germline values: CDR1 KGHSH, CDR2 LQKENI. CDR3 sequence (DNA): TGTGCCAGCTCACCATCCAGGACAGGGATCCACGAGCAGTACTTC. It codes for CASSPSRTGIHEQYF.

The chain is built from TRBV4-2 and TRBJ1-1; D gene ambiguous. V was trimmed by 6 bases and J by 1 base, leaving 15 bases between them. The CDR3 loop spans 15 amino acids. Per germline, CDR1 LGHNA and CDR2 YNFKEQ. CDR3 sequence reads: CASSHPPLGNTEAFF. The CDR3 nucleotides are TGTGCCAGCAGTCACCCCCCTTTGGGGAACACTGAAGCTTTCTTT.

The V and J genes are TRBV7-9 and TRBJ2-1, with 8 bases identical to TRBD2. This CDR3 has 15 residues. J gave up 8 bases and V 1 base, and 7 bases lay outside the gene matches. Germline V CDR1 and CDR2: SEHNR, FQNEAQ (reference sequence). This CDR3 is CASSLVGGGRDEQFF. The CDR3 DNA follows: TGTGCCAGCAGCTTAGTTGGCGGGGGGAGGGATGAGCAGTTCTTC. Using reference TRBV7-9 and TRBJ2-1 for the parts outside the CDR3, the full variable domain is DTGVSQNPRHKITKRGQNVTFRCDPISEHNRLYWYRQTLGQGPEFLTYFQNEAQLEKSRLLSDRFSAERPKGSFSTLEIQRTEQGDSAMYLCASSLVGGGRDEQFFGPGTRLTVL.

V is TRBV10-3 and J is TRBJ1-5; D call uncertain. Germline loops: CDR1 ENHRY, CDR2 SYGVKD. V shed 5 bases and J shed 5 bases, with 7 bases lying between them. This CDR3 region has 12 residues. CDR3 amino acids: CAISNTDQPQHF. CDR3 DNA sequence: TGTGCCATCAGTAATACAGATCAGCCCCAGCATTTT.

In nucleotides, the CDR3 is TGTGCCAGCAGCCAAGCCACGGGACGCCCCAAAGAGAACACTGAAGCTTTCTTT. Protein sequence: CASSQATGRPKENTEAFF. The chain combines TRBV4-2 with TRBJ1-1; TRBD1 is a possible D gene (5 bases). V was pared by 1 base and J by 1 base, with 19 bases between. This CDR3 contains 18 residues. Germline V CDR1 and CDR2: LGHNA, YNFKEQ.